This T cell receptor beta chain is from a study of T cells in Graves' hyperthyroidism and ophthalmopathy. Study-wide points: A 13 V-J model separated ophthalmopathy from stable hyperthyroidism.

This clonotype was detected a few times. Its antigen is still unknown. Diagnosing involved the use of clinical symptoms, serum thyroxine and TRAb, thyroid ultrasound and orbital computed tomography. It was 8.5 to 10 ml of fresh peripheral blood that supplied the PBMCs. CDR3 length: 20 residues. V was pared by 5 bases and J by 4 bases, with 22 bases of the junction left unmatched. The germline V gene encodes CDR1 SGHAT and CDR2 FQNNGV. RNA transcripts gave rise to amplified TCR beta CDR3 regions. In the first-round RT-PCR of the TCR CDR3, the HTBI primer set was used. A single record per CDR3 protein comes from TCRdb applying MiXCR to the multiplex PCR reads. The data show about 600,000 distinct CDR3 sequences, about 16% seen once.

J is TRBJ2-1 and V is TRBV11-2, with 8 bases matching TRBD2. The specimen was blood. This clonotype was obtained from a woman aged 40 to 55 with Graves' ophthalmopathy. The CDR3 sequence is CASSTPRGSGGRARYNEQFF. For the CDR3, the DNA is TGTGCCAGCAGCACCCCCCGTGGCAGCGGGGGTCGGGCCCGGTACAATGAGCAGTTCTTC. Full variable domain (missing parts from reference TRBV11-2 and TRBJ2-1): EAGVAQSPRYKIIEKRQSVAFWCNPISGHATLYWYQQILGQGPKLLIQFQNNGVVDDSQLPKDRFSAERLKGVDSTLKIQPAKLEDSAVYLCASSTPRGSGGRARYNEQFFGPGTRLTVL.